This is a list of T cell receptor beta chains from one sample in a study of chemoradiotherapy in HPV16-positive cancers. Clones were read by immunoSEQ multiplex PCR, and TCRdb kept only the in-frame ones, dropping some. The data hold 5,500 to 7,000 clones, with about three quarters observed a single time. The specimen was obtained from a patient who underwent chemoradiotherapy. The receptors stem from a human donor with HPV-associated anogenital cancer. Each CDR3 is given with its conserved first and last residue. The order of the fields is V gene, J gene, D gene, clone size, CDR3 protein, CDR3 DNA. A D gene is named only where the DNA matches it firmly. Some rows have no size entry. The others give once, few or many, or a class for an expanded clone.

TRBV19	TRBJ1-1	.	.	CASRPQGPQNTEAFF	TGTGCCAGTAGACCACAGGGACCGCAGAACACTGAAGCTTTCTTT
TRBV19	TRBJ2-2	.	.	CASLRGPRRPNTGELFF	TGTGCCAGCTTGCGGGGACCCCGACGACCGAACACCGGGGAGCTGTTTTTT
TRBV5-6	TRBJ2-7	.	.	CASSLIMSSYEQYF	TGTGCCAGCAGCTTGATCATGAGCTCCTACGAGCAGTACTTC
TRBV27	TRBJ1-2	.	few	CASSLSGVHGYTF	TGTGCCAGCAGTTTATCAGGAGTGCATGGCTACACCTTC
TRBV6-5	TRBJ2-7	.	.	CASTEGLAYEQYF	TGTGCCAGCACCGAGGGTCTAGCCTACGAGCAGTACTTC
TRBV5-1	TRBJ2-5	.	.	CASSSSDLLQETQYF	TGCGCCAGCAGCTCATCCGACTTATTACAAGAGACCCAGTACTTC
TRBV19	TRBJ2-3	TRBD2	.	CASSAQGLAATDTQYF	TGTGCCAGTAGTGCACAGGGACTAGCGGCCACAGATACGCAGTATTTT
TRBV15	TRBJ2-7	.	.	CATSGTARDEQYF	TGTGCCACCAGCGGTACTGCTCGGGACGAGCAGTACTTC
TRBV27	TRBJ2-1	TRBD2	.	CASSLTLRGVFTFF	TGTGCCAGCAGTTTAACCTTGCGGGGGGTCTTTACGTTCTTC
TRBV7-6	TRBJ1-2	.	.	CASSLELVPVYGYTF	TGTGCCAGCAGCTTGGAGCTTGTCCCAGTCTATGGCTACACCTTC
TRBV19	TRBJ2-5	.	.	CASSLDQETQYF	TGTGCCAGTAGTTTGGATCAAGAGACCCAGTACTTC
TRBV7-9	TRBJ2-3	TRBD2	once	CASSLGQAGERTDTQYF	TGTGCCAGCAGCTTGGGGCAAGCGGGGGAACGCACAGATACGCAGTATTTT
TRBV6-5	TRBJ1-2	.	.	CASSLRTDNYGYTF	TGTGCCAGCAGCCTAAGGACAGATAACTATGGCTACACCTTC
TRBV5-6	TRBJ1-5	TRBD1	.	CASSLATGYQPQHF	TGTGCCAGCAGCTTGGCGACAGGGTATCAGCCCCAGCATTTT
TRBV4-1	TRBJ2-5	.	.	CASSRFTQGIGQETQYF	TGCGCCAGCAGTCGCTTCACCCAGGGTATAGGCCAAGAGACCCAGTACTTC